These 17 T cell receptor beta chains were sequenced from one sample in a study of identifying expanded T cells in peripheral blood. Here immunoSEQ multiplex PCR was the method, and the copy in TCRdb shows in-frame clones only, minus some. The repertoire holds approximately 100,000 clones, around 89% seen once, with roughly 15% in the top ten. The sequenced material came from blood. Receptor source: a person aged 18 to 70 in good health.

The gene calls are TRBV5-4 and TRBJ2-7; 10 bases are shared with TRBD2. The germline V gene encodes CDR1 SGHNT and CDR2 YYREEE (reference sequence). V was clipped by 4 bases and J by 2 bases; unmatched bases: 15. The CDR3 extends over 18 amino acids. The CDR3 sequence: CASSLRAIAGGTTYEQYF. DNA of the CDR3: TGTGCCAGCAGCCTCAGGGCTATAGCGGGGGGTACCACCTACGAGCAGTACTTC.

This chain connects TRBV7-9 to TRBJ1-1, with 7 bases fitting TRBD1. The CDR3 extends over 12 amino acids. Germline CDR1 SEHNR, CDR2 FQNEAQ (reference sequence). J lost 10 bases, V lost 5 bases, and 7 bases had no gene match. CDR3 DNA sequence: TGTGCCAGCAGCCGAGACAGGGAGGTAGCTTTCTTT. Translated, it gives CASSRDREVAFF.

The chain is built from TRBV7-2 and TRBJ2-7; weak D call: TRBD2 (7 bases). CDR1 and CDR2 (germline): SGHTA, FQGNSA. V shed 3 bases and J shed 7 bases, with 10 bases lying between them. The CDR3 loop spans 12 amino acids. CDR3 DNA: TGTGCCAGCAGCTTGGGGGGGCGTGAGCAGTACTTC. Its translation is CASSLGGREQYF.

The J gene is TRBJ1-4, the V gene TRBV5-1; TRBD1 matches 10 bases. Germline CDR1 and CDR2: SGHRS and YFSETQ. V lost 0 bases to trimming and J lost 6 bases; unmatched junction nucleotides: 2. The CDR3 totals 15 residues. CDR3 sequence (DNA): TGCGCCAGCAGCTTGGGTGGGACAGGGGATGAAAAACTGTTTTTT. Its translation: CASSLGGTGDEKLFF.

The chain carries TRBV7-2 and TRBJ2-5, with 10 bases fitting TRBD2. The junction had 15 bases not matched to a gene; V was cut back by 6 bases and J by 11 bases. In germline, CDR1 is SGHTA, CDR2 FQGNSA. The CDR3 sequence is 15 residues long. The CDR3 nucleotides are TGTGCCAGCAGGCCCCAAGGGACTAGCGCGAGTGAGCAGTACTTC. Encoded protein: CASRPQGTSASEQYF.

The rearrangement links TRBV7-8 to TRBJ1-1; no reliable D call. In germline, CDR1 is SGHVS, CDR2 FQNEAQ. V lost 2 bases to trimming and J lost 3 bases, with 7 bases between them. The CDR3 length is 13 residues. The CDR3 loop is CASSLFGYTEAFF. In nucleotides, the CDR3 is TGTGCCAGCAGCTTATTCGGATACACTGAAGCTTTCTTT.

The chain has TRBV7-2 and TRBJ2-7; 7 bases line up with TRBD1. The CDR3 has 14 residues. J gave up 4 bases and V 0 bases, and 3 bases lay outside the gene matches. CDR1 is SGHTA and CDR2 is FQGNSA in the germline V gene. The CDR3, as DNA: TGTGCCAGCAGCTTAGCAGGGGGCATTTACGAGCAGTACTTC. It yields the protein CASSLAGGIYEQYF.

The V gene is TRBV4-3, the J gene TRBJ2-5; D unclear. V gave up 1 base and J gave up 2 bases, with 8 bases separating them. The CDR3 loop spans 14 amino acids. CDR1 and CDR2 from the germline V gene are LGHNA and YSLEER. CDR3 protein: CASSQGVEQETQYF. For the CDR3, the DNA is TGCGCCAGCAGCCAAGGGGTAGAGCAAGAGACCCAGTACTTC.

V is TRBV28 and J is TRBJ2-7; D call uncertain. The germline V and J ends were trimmed by 0 bases and 5 bases, with 8 bases remaining between them. The CDR3 totals 13 residues. The V gene's germline CDR1 is MDHEN and CDR2 SYDVKM. This CDR3 is CASSLWGSDEQYF. CDR3 coding DNA: TGTGCCAGCAGTTTATGGGGTTCTGACGAGCAGTACTTC.

This chain connects TRBV5-5 to TRBJ1-5; D might be TRBD1 (5 bases). The germline V gene has CDR1 SGHKS and CDR2 YYEKEE (reference sequence). The CDR3 has 14 amino acids. The V and J ends lost 0 bases and 5 bases respectively, with 9 bases between them. Here the CDR3 reads CASSLDSGDQPQHF. Written as DNA, the CDR3 is TGTGCCAGCAGCTTGGACTCGGGGGATCAGCCCCAGCATTTT.

The V gene is TRBV7-2, the J gene TRBJ2-5; D is possibly TRBD1 or TRBD2 (5 bases each). Germline CDR1 and CDR2: SGHTA and FQGNSA. The CDR3 covers 16 residues. V was trimmed by 2 bases and J by 3 bases, leaving 16 bases between them. The CDR3 bases are TGTGCCAGCAGCTTACCCCCGGGGACGGTAGAAGAGACCCAGTACTTC. It codes for CASSLPPGTVEETQYF. The full variable domain, its missing parts supplied by reference TRBV7-2 and TRBJ2-5, is GAGVSQSPSNKVTEKGKDVELRCDPISGHTALYWYRQSLGQGLEFLIYFQGNSAPDKSGLPSDRFSAERTGGSVSTLTIQRTQQEDSAVYLCASSLPPGTVEETQYFGPGTRLLVL.

The gene calls are TRBV2 and TRBJ2-1; 10 bases line up with TRBD2. J lost 5 bases, V lost 8 bases, and 12 bases had no gene match. The CDR3 extends over 16 amino acids. Germline CDR1 reads SNHLY; CDR2 reads FYNNEI. CDR3 in DNA: TGTGCCAGCTTGAAGGAAGCGGGGGGGGGAAACAATGAGCAGTTCTTC. It yields the protein CASLKEAGGGNNEQFF.

This sequence joins TRBV14 and TRBJ1-2, with a weak D call TRBD1 (5 bases). This CDR3 has 14 residues. Germline-derived CDR1 and CDR2 are SGHDN and FVKESK. V lost 1 base and J lost 7, with 13 bases in between. The CDR3 DNA is TGTGCCAGCAGCCAAGGGGGAGGGGTCATTGGCTACACCTTC. Its translation: CASSQGGGVIGYTF.

This clone has a single count. This chain uses TRBV30 with TRBJ2-2; the D gene is possibly TRBD2 (5 bases). V was shortened by 4 bases and J by 1 base, with 13 bases between the two germline ends. The CDR3 is 15 amino acids. Germline V gene lookup returns CDR1 GTSNPN and CDR2 SVGIG (reference sequence). This chain's CDR3 is CAWTGFSGNTGELFF. The CDR3 region has the DNA TGTGCCTGGACTGGATTCAGCGGGAACACCGGGGAGCTGTTTTTT.

The rearrangement links TRBV28 to TRBJ1-1, with no clear D. V lost 6 bases and J lost 8, with 10 bases in between. This CDR3 has 11 amino acids. Germline loops: CDR1 MDHEN, CDR2 SYDVKM. The CDR3 region is CASSRGTEAFF. CDR3 coding DNA: TGTGCCAGCAGCCGGGGAACGGAAGCTTTCTTT.

The chain joins TRBV6-6 to TRBJ1-2, with a possible D match to TRBD1 (6 bases). In germline, CDR1 is MNHNY, CDR2 SVGAGI (reference sequence). Trimming cost V 0 bases and J 4 bases, with 9 bases left between them. The CDR3 totals 14 residues. CDR3 amino acids: CASSYSPQGYGYTF. CDR3 in DNA: TGTGCCAGCAGTTACTCCCCACAGGGCTATGGCTACACCTTC.

The chain joins TRBV11-2 to TRBJ2-3; no clear D gene. Between the trimmed V and J ends, which lost 4 bases and 3 bases, there was a span of 8 bases. The CDR3 consists of 13 residues. The V gene's germline CDR1 is SGHAT and CDR2 FQNNGV. The CDR3 bases are TGTGCCAGCAGCTACGCGGCAACAGATACGCAGTATTTT. As protein: CASSYAATDTQYF.